This TCR beta chain was captured in a study of blood T cell repertoires in COVID-19. Study background: COVID-19 samples collected from the United States, Italy and Spain covered acute and convalescent phases. T cells, B-cell-depleted T cells, or PBMCs supplied cDNA or gDNA.

Authors' analysis steps: The assay estimated nucleated cells by amplifying reference gene primers. Repertoires were generated with immunoSEQ multiplex PCR, while TCRdb's copy carries only in-frame clones and drops some. The DNA gave D and trimming, while V, J and clone size come from that table. The table lists about 170,000 clones, approximately 88% of them singletons. This receptor was obtained from an elderly woman with active or convalescent COVID-19. Sequenced material: peripheral blood.

CDR3 sequence: CASSYRVPPYEQYF. The CDR3 region has the DNA TGTGCCAGCAGTTACAGAGTACCTCCCTACGAGCAGTACTTC. V usage is TRBV5-8 and J usage is TRBJ2-7, with D unresolved. The germline V and J ends were trimmed by 5 bases and 2 bases, with 14 bases remaining between them. Germline CDR1 and CDR2: SGHTS and YDEGEE. This CDR3 spans 14 amino acids.